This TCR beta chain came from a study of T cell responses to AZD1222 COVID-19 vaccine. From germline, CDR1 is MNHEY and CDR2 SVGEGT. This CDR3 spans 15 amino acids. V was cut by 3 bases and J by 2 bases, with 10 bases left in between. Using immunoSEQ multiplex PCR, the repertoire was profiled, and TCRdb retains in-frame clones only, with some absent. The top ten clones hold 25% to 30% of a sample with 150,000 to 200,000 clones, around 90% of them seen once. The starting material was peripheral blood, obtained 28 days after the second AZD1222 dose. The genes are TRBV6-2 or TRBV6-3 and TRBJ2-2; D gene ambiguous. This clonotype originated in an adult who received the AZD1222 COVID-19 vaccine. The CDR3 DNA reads TGTGCCAGCAGTTATGGCGTCACAAACACCGGGGAGCTGTTTTTT. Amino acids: CASSYGVTNTGELFF.